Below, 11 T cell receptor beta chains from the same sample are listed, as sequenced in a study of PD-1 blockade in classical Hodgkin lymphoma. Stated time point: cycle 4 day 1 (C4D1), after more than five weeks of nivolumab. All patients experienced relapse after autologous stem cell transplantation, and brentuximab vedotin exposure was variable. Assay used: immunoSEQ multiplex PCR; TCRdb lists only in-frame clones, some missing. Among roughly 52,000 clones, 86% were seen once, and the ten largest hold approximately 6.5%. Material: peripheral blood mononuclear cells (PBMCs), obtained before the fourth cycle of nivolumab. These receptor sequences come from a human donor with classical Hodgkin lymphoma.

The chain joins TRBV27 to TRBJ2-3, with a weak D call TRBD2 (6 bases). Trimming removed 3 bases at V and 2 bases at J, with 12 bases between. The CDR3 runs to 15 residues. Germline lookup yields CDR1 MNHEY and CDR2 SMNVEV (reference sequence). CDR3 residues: CASSFSGRDTDTQYF. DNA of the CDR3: TGTGCCAGCAGTTTTAGCGGACGTGACACAGATACGCAGTATTTT.

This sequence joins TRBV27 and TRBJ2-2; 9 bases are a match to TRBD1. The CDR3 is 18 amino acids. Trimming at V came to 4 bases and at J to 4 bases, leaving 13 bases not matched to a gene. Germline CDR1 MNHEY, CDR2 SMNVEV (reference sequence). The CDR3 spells CASSSLYRDRAGTGELFF. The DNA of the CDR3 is TGTGCCAGCAGTTCCCTTTACCGGGACAGGGCAGGCACCGGGGAGCTGTTTTTT.

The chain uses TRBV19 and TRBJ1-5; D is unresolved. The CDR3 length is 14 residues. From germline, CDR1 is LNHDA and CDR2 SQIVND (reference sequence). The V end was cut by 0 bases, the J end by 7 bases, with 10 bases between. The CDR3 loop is CASSIDPGWQPQHF. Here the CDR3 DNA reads TGTGCCAGTAGTATAGATCCGGGGTGGCAGCCCCAGCATTTT.

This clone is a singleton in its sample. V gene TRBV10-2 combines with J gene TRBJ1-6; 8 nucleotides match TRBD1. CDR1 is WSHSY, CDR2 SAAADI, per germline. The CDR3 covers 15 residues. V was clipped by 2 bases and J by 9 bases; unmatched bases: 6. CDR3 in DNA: TGCGCCAGCAGTGAGCCGGCCAGGGGGCTTTCACCCCTCCACTTT. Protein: CASSEPARGLSPLHF.

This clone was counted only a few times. The CDR3 DNA follows: TGTGCCAGCAGTGCAGCCCAGGGGAACACTGAAGCTTTCTTT. This translates into CASSAAQGNTEAFF. The genes are TRBV25-1 and TRBJ1-1; D might be TRBD1 (5 bases). This CDR3 spans 14 amino acids. With 4 bases removed from V and 1 base from J, the gap between germline ends came to 10 bases. CDR1 and CDR2 from the germline V gene are MGHDK and SYGVNS. The full variable domain, in which reference TRBV25-1 and TRBJ1-1 provide the parts outside the CDR3, is EADIYQTPRYLVIGTGKKITLECSQTMGHDKMYWYQQDPGMELHLIHYSYGVNSTEKGDLSSESTVSRIRTEHFPLTLESARPSHTSQYLCASSAAQGNTEAFFGQGTRLTVV.

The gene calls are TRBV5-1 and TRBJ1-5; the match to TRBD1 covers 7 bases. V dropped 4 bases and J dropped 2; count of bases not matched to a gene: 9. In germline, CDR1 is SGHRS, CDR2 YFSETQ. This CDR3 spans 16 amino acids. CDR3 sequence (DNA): TGCGCCAGCAGCCCCACAGGGGACTTTGGCAATCAGCCCCAGCATTTT. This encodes CASSPTGDFGNQPQHF.

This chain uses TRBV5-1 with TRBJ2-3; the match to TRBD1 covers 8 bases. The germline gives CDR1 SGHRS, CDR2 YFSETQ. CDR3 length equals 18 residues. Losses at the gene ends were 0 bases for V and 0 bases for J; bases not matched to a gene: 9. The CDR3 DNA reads TGCGCCAGCAGCTTGGCCGGGACAGGATACTCTAGCACAGATACGCAGTATTTT. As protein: CASSLAGTGYSSTDTQYF.

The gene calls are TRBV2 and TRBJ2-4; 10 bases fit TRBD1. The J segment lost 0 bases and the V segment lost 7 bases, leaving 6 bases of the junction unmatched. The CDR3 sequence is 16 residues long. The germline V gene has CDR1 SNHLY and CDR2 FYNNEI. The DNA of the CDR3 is TGTGCCAGCAAGGGAGGACAGGGGGGAGCCAAAAACATTCAGTACTTC. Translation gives CASKGGQGGAKNIQYF.

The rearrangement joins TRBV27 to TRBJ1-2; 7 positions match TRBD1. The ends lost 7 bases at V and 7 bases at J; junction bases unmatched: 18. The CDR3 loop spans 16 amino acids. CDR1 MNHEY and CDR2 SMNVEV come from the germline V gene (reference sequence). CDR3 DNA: TGTGCCAGCACCCCTGCGGACAGGCTCCGTGGGAGTGGCTACACCTTC. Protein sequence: CASTPADRLRGSGYTF.

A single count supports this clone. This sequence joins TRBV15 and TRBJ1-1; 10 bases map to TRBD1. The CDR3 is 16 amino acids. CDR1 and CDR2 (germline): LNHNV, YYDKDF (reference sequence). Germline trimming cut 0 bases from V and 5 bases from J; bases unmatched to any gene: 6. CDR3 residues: CATSRDKGTGVTEAFF. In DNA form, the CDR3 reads TGTGCCACCAGCAGAGATAAGGGGACAGGGGTTACTGAAGCTTTCTTT.

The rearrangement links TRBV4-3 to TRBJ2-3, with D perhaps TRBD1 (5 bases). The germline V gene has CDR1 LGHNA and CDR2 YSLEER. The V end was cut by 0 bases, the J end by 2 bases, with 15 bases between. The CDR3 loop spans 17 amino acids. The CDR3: CASSQDGEGHPTDTQYF. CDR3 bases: TGCGCCAGCAGCCAAGATGGTGAAGGACATCCCACAGATACGCAGTATTTT.